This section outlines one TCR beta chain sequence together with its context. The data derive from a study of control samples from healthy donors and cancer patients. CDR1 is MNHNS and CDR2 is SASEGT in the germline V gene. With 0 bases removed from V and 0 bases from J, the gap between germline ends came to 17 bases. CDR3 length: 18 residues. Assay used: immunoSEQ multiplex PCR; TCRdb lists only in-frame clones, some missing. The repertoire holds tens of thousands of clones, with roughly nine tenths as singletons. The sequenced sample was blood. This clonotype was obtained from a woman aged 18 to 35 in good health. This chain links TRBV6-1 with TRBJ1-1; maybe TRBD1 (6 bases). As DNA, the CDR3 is TGTGCCAGCAGTGAAGCAGGGGGGGGGCGCTTCATGAACACTGAAGCTTTCTTT. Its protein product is CASSEAGGGRFMNTEAFF.